This T cell receptor beta chain is drawn from a study of T cell responses to AZD1222 COVID-19 vaccine. Study results and limitations: Females outnumbered males among donors, who were mostly white British; clonal diversity was possibly underestimated. Sampling that yielded the repertoires occurred only after the peak T cell response. Baseline seropositivity characterized only 5 to 7 AZD1222 recipients.

In regard to this clone: Its matching antigen is unknown.

Repertoires were generated with immunoSEQ multiplex PCR, while TCRdb's copy carries only in-frame clones and drops some. The top ten hold roughly 7.7% of the sample, which has some 190,000 clones, roughly 88% seen once. Material: peripheral blood, obtained on day 0 of AZD1222 vaccination. The TCR originated in an adult in good health.

CDR3 sequence: CASSQDSASGLSYEQYF. The CDR3 DNA sequence: TGCGCCAGCAGCCAAGATTCGGCCAGCGGTCTCTCCTACGAGCAGTACTTC. The gene calls are TRBV4-1 and TRBJ2-7, with D possibly matching TRBD2 (5 bases). V was shortened by 0 bases and J by 0 bases, with 15 bases between the two germline ends. Germline V gene data show CDR1 as MGHRA and CDR2 as YSYEKL. The CDR3 totals 17 residues.